This passage covers 2 T cell receptor beta chains from one sample sequenced in a study of identical twins listed by TCRdb under 2016. The library came from 5' RACE. The sequencer listed for this sample is Illumina HiSeq 2000. TCRdb took the public reads, trimmed them with fastp at Q25, ran MiXCR for clone calling and kept in-frame beta chains. CDR3 protein sequences are deduplicated, and each keeps its most common genes and DNA. The sample yields approximately 230,000 distinct CDR3 sequences; 6.5% were counted once. The ten biggest clones cover approximately 15% of the sample. The sample was also reused in another study, on T cells expressing NK-cell markers.

Sequenced sample: CD8+ T cells sorted from blood. These receptor sequences come from a woman aged 18-29 years in good health.

This clonotype was observed a handful of times. This chain links TRBV7-9 with TRBJ1-2; a possible D gene is TRBD1 (5 bases). Germline values: CDR1 SEHNR, CDR2 FQNEAQ (reference sequence). Trimming took 3 bases from V and 4 from J, leaving 12 bases between them. CDR3 length equals 14 residues. The CDR3 protein is CASSFDRGGYGYTF. CDR3 sequence (DNA): TGTGCCAGCAGCTTTGATAGGGGCGGCTATGGCTACACCTTC.

The chain employs TRBV15 and TRBJ2-5, with 8 bases matching TRBD2. The CDR3 extends over 16 amino acids. Germline lookup yields CDR1 LNHNV and CDR2 YYDKDF (reference sequence). J lost 4 bases, V lost 5 bases, and 12 bases had no gene match. The CDR3 reads CATSQLSGRALETQYF. CDR3 sequence (DNA): TGTGCCACCAGCCAGCTCTCCGGGAGGGCCTTAGAGACCCAGTACTTC. Filled out from reference TRBV15 and TRBJ2-5, the complete variable domain reads DAMVIQNPRYQVTQFGKPVTLSCSQTLNHNVMYWYQQKSSQAPKLLFHYYDKDFNNEADTPDNFQSRRPNTSFCFLDIRSPGLGDTAMYLCATSQLSGRALETQYFGPGTRLLVL.